This T cell receptor beta chain was sequenced in a study of early T cells in non-severe SARS-CoV-2 infection. V gave up 4 bases and J gave up 1 base, with 17 bases separating them. CDR3 size: 16 residues. Germline CDR1 reads LGHDT; CDR2 reads YNNKEL (reference sequence). Individual cDNA molecules carried attached unique molecular identifiers. TCRdb fed the 5' RACE reads into MiXCR, producing one record per CDR3 protein. Counted here are roughly 66,000 distinct CDR3 sequences, approximately 9% occurring once; the ten biggest clones make up 3.2%. The source is an adult who was a healthcare worker with PCR-confirmed SARS-CoV-2 infection or an uninfected control (not recorded which). The rearrangement links TRBV3-1 to TRBJ2-7; TRBD1 or TRBD2 may be the D gene (5 bases each). The specimen was whole blood. DNA for the CDR3: TGTGCCAGCAGCCGGGGGTTATCAGAAAAGTCCTACGAGCAGTACTTC. This gives the protein CASSRGLSEKSYEQYF.